What follows describes a single T cell receptor beta chain. This clone was counted once. Its antigen specificity is not known. Base quality data are lacking; no much larger clone is found one base away. This sample's time point label indicates: about 28 days (+/-7) after the second vaccine dose. Because spike-specific TCR depth and breadth did not differ between the two schedules, AZD1222 recipients who got a second dose at roughly 4 weeks were pooled with those who got a second dose at roughly 12 weeks. Vaccinee samples came from UK trials COV001 and COV002, including a single-blind randomized controlled phase 2/3 trial of AZD1222 (ChAdOx1 nCoV-19) in healthy adults. For TCRbeta chain sequencing, PBMC samples were collected from trial participants at day 0 and at day 28 after the second dose. The CDR3 regions of human TCRbeta chains were analyzed by immunosequencing. The study's processing was this. TCRs in the repertoires were compared against a reference library of SARS-CoV-2-specific TCRs that had been generated with the MIRA antigen-specificity platform. Breadth was defined as the fraction of unique TCRs that were SARS-CoV-2-associated. Depth was defined as the fraction of total T cells that were SARS-CoV-2-associated. Using the MIRA data, each spike-specific TCR was assigned both to the spike region to which the TCR was reactive and to a CD4 or CD8 class. Log10-transformed breadth and depth values were compared by one-way ANOVA with Sidak's multiple comparisons tests. TCRdb took over this immuneACCESS table, retaining in-frame rearrangements with V and J assigned. Such tables are incomplete; in checked studies, under half of the missing clones stem from an unresolved V gene, and the remainder is unexplained. That table gives V, J and clone size, and the DNA gave D and trimming. The sample has 160,000 or so clones on record, roughly 88% of them singletons. 4% to 4.5% of the sample belongs to the ten largest clones.

The data were obtained in a study of T cell responses to AZD1222 COVID-19 vaccine (dated by TCRdb to about 2021). Regarding the complete study: A total of more than 230 trial participants underwent TCR sequencing, of whom around 200 received two doses of AZD1222 and about 26 received two doses of the MenACWY control vaccine. Trial participants were enrolled by age into 18-55, 56-69 and 70-plus year subgroups, with about 150, 28 and 57 TCR-sequenced participants respectively.

Trimming takes 2 bases from V and 7 bases from J, and the germline ends sit 7 bases apart. The CDR3, from cysteine to phenylalanine, totals 12 residues. The sequence is cut down to CDR3 DNA, 36 bases in frame from base 1. Reading the germline V gene gives CDR1 SGHTA and CDR2 FQGNSA. What the research found in general, with its limitations: Participants were mostly white British and included more females than males, and it was suggested by the authors that clonal diversity may have been underestimated. Epitopes outside the regions mutated in the B.1.351 and B.1.1.7 variants were reportedly recognized by nearly half of the unique spike-specific TCRs. CD4 TCRs associated with the vaccine covered the entire spike protein, and the dominant responses were in regions 160-218 and 743-854. Conclusions about previously exposed vaccinees are limited because only six or seven AZD1222 recipients were SARS-CoV-2 seropositive at baseline. The 56-69-year group was small, and its depth increase did not reach significance, likely because of low power. After two AZD1222 doses, both the breadth and the depth of spike-specific TCRs were significantly higher than at day 0 and than in MenACWY recipients. Because no day 14 peak-response samples were available, repertoires were characterized only after the peak T cell response.

The chain couples TRBV7-2 to TRBJ2-3, with no D gene named confidently. Sequenced material: peripheral blood, taken 28 days after the second AZD1222 dose. The TCR was taken from an adult who received the AZD1222 COVID-19 vaccine. The CDR3 here reads CASSLSPNTQYF. The nucleotide sequence is given as TGTGCCAGCAGCTTATCGCCCAATACGCAGTATTTT.